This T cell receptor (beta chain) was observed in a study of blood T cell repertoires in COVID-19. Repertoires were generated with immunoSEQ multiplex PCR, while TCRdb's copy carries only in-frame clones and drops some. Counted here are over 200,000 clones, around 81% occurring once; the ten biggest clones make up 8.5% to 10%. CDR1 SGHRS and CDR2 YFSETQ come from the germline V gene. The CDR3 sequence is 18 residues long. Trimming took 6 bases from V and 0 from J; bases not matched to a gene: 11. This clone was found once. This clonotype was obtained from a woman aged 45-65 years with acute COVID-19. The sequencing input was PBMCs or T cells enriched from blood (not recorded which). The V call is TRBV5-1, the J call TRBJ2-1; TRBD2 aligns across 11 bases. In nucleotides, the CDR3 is TGCGCCAGCAAACCGGGACTAGCGGTTAGGGGCTCCTACAATGAGCAGTTCTTC. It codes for CASKPGLAVRGSYNEQFF.